This record concerns one T cell receptor (beta chain) sequence. The antigen remains undetermined. The CDR3 sequence is 15 residues long. CDR1 MNHNS and CDR2 SASEGT come from the germline V gene. V lost 10 bases and J lost 4, with 22 bases in between. The data belong to a study of cytomegalovirus exposure and HLA in healthy donors. Study-wide findings and caveats: In a later analysis, CMV-associated beta chains were mostly HLA-associated, it appeared. Association of a missense DCLRE1C variant with TCR beta V- and J-gene trimming was reported in a later analysis. A further, later analysis showed that HLA-associated TCR beta chains (compared with equally common others) were more clonally expanded.

PCR involved 60 Vbeta and 13 Jbeta primers. Profiling relied on immunoSEQ multiplex PCR, and the TCRdb table lists in-frame clones only, not all of them. The sample includes 130,000 or so clones, roughly four fifths of them seen just once. The chain uses TRBV6-1 and TRBJ1-1; tentatively, D is TRBD1 (6 bases). The sequencing input was PBMCs. The source is a female donor in good health and CMV-seronegative. Here the CDR3 DNA reads TGTGCCACTGGGGAACAGGGAGCAGGAGCCACTGAAGCTTTCTTT. Residues: CATGEQGAGATEAFF.